The rows below give T cell receptor beta chains drawn from one sample of a study of T cell repertoires in cytomegalovirus infection. One entry per CDR3 protein, called by TCRdb with MiXCR from the reads. The repertoire has 95,000 to 120,000 distinct CDR3 sequences, about 30% of them found once; the top ten carry 40% to 45%. No antigen has been assigned to these receptors. Sequenced material: CD8+ T cells from cultured PBMCs, taken from culture after CMV antigen stimulation. The source of these receptors is a human donor in good health (CMV status not recorded). Some clones in this sample may be carry-over from other donors' samples. Both conserved end residues are part of each CDR3. A D gene is named only where the DNA matches it firmly. Some rows mark clone size as missing; the rest say once, few, many or name a class of expanded clone.

.	.	TRBV6-1	TRBJ1-1	TGTGCCAGCAGTTATTCAACAGGGACACCTGAAGCTTTCTTT	CASSYSTGTPEAFF
.	TRBD1	TRBV4-1	TRBJ1-4	TGCGCCAGCAGCCAAGCGGGGACAGGGGGTGGAAAACTGTTTTTT	CASSQAGTGGGKLFF
.	.	TRBV5-1	TRBJ1-1	TGCGCCAGCAGTGTTGGGGGTGGGTCTGAAGCTTTCTTT	CASSVGGGSEAFF
.	TRBD2	TRBV3-1	TRBJ2-7	TGTGCCAGCAGCCAAGGAGGACTAGCCGGGTCCTACGAGCAGTACTTC	CASSQGGLAGSYEQYF
many	.	TRBV6-1	TRBJ1-5	TGTGCCAGCAGTGCCCGTGGGGAGGGCAATCAGCCCCAGCATTTT	CASSARGEGNQPQHF
few	.	TRBV6-2/TRBV6-3	TRBJ2-1	TGTGCCAGCAGTTACGGGCAGGGGATCAATGAGCAGTTCTTC	CASSYGQGINEQFF
.	.	TRBV6-1	TRBJ1-1	TGTGCCAGCAGTTACCTCCTGCACGGGTATCCCCGAAACACTGAAGCTTTCTTT	CASSYLLHGYPRNTEAFF
few	.	TRBV10-3	TRBJ2-7	TGTGCCATCATAGTGACACCTTACGAGCAGTACTTC	CAIIVTPYEQYF
few	TRBD2	TRBV7-7	TRBJ2-1	TGTGCTAGCAGCTTATCCCTCACTAGCGTCTACAATGAGCAGTTCTTC	CASSLSLTSVYNEQFF
few	.	TRBV7-8	TRBJ2-7	TGTGCCAGCAGCTCCCGGGGCAACTCCTACGAGCAGTACTTC	CASSSRGNSYEQYF
.	.	TRBV25-1	TRBJ1-1	TGTGCCAGCAGTGAAGGGCCATCGAACACTGAAGCTTTCTTT	CASSEGPSNTEAFF
.	.	TRBV7-9	TRBJ2-7	TGTGCCAGCAGCCACCCTCTCAACTACGAGCAGTACTTC	CASSHPLNYEQYF
.	.	TRBV6-8	TRBJ1-2	TGTGCCAGCAGCGGACTACTGAGGGGGGCGGGCTATGGCTACACCTTC	CASSGLLRGAGYGYTF
.	.	TRBV4-1	TRBJ1-1	TGCGCCAGCAGCCAAGATGAGACACGGAACACTGAAGCTTTCTTT	CASSQDETRNTEAFF
few	.	TRBV7-6	TRBJ1-5	TGTGCCAGCAGCAAAAGCAGGGGTCAGCCCCAGCATTTT	CASSKSRGQPQHF
.	.	TRBV15	TRBJ1-5	TGTGCCACCAGCAGACTTACAGGGAGCAATCAGCCCCAGCATTTT	CATSRLTGSNQPQHF
few	.	TRBV7-2	TRBJ1-1	TGTGCCAGCAGCTCCACGCCCTTGTGGGCTTTCTTT	CASSSTPLWAFF
.	.	TRBV9	TRBJ1-1	TGTGCCAGCAGCGTCCAGGGGAACACTGAAGCTTTCTTT	CASSVQGNTEAFF
.	.	TRBV4-3	TRBJ2-1	TGCGCCAGCAGCCAAGACGGCTACAATGAGCAGTTCTTC	CASSQDGYNEQFF
few	TRBD1	TRBV7-9	TRBJ2-7	TGTGCCAGCAGCTCCCCCGGGACAGGGATCGAGCAGTACTTC	CASSSPGTGIEQYF
.	TRBD2	TRBV7-2	TRBJ2-2	TGTGCCAGCAGCTTAGGGCGGGGGAGCATTACCGGGGAGCTGTTTTTT	CASSLGRGSITGELFF
.	TRBD1	TRBV4-1	TRBJ1-6	TGCGCCAGCAGCCCCGACAGGGGTGTAGGACCCCTCCACTTT	CASSPDRGVGPLHF
once	.	TRBV6-2/TRBV6-3	TRBJ1-5	TGTGCCAGCAGTTATGTTAGGAATCAGCCCCAGCATTTT	CASSYVRNQPQHF
.	.	TRBV5-4	TRBJ1-1	TGTGCCAGCAGCTTTAGTGGCGTGAACACTGAAGCTTTCTTT	CASSFSGVNTEAFF
few	.	TRBV7-9	TRBJ2-1	TGTGCCAGCAGCCCCCAGCGGAGTGAGCAGTTCTTC	CASSPQRSEQFF
many	TRBD1	TRBV7-2	TRBJ2-5	TGTGCCAGCAGCTTAGGCATCGGACAGGGGGGCGTAGAGACCCAGTACTTC	CASSLGIGQGGVETQYF
.	.	TRBV7-6	TRBJ2-3	TGTGCCAGCAGCCGATTAGGTAGCACAGATACGCAGTATTTT	CASSRLGSTDTQYF
few	TRBD1	TRBV7-9	TRBJ1-5	TGTGCCAGCAGCTTGGGCCGGGACAGGGGGCCTAACCAGCCCCAGCATTTT	CASSLGRDRGPNQPQHF
.	TRBD1	TRBV5-4	TRBJ1-1	TGTGCCAGCAGCCCAAATGACAGGGACACTGAAGCTTTCTTT	CASSPNDRDTEAFF
.	.	TRBV27	TRBJ1-5	TGTGCCAGCAGTTTATCGGGGGCTCGCAATCAGCCCCAGCATTTT	CASSLSGARNQPQHF
many	TRBD2	TRBV7-2	TRBJ2-3	TGTGCCAGCAGCTGGATTAGCGGGGGGGCTTTTACAGATACGCAGTATTTT	CASSWISGGAFTDTQYF
few	.	TRBV29-1	TRBJ1-2	TGCAGCGTAAATTCTAAGACAGCTTACGAAAACTATGGCTACACCTTC	CSVNSKTAYENYGYTF
.	.	TRBV13	TRBJ2-3	TGTGCCAGCAGCGATAGTGGCCCAGATACGCAGTATTTT	CASSDSGPDTQYF
.	.	TRBV12-5	TRBJ2-3	TGTGCTAGTGGTTTGTTACGGACCCCCACAGATACGCAGTATTTT	CASGLLRTPTDTQYF
.	.	TRBV6-2/TRBV6-3	TRBJ1-5	TGTGCCAGCAGTTACCTAGGCGGCTATAGCAATCAGCCCCAGCATTTT	CASSYLGGYSNQPQHF
few	.	TRBV7-2	TRBJ2-3	TGTGCCAGCAGCTTAGGGGCCTACCAGTGGGGCACAGATACGCAGTATTTT	CASSLGAYQWGTDTQYF
few	TRBD2	TRBV7-8	TRBJ2-3	TGTGCCAGCAGCTTCTGGAGCGGGGGGGGGGCAGATACGCAGTATTTT	CASSFWSGGGADTQYF
many	.	TRBV6-5	TRBJ1-1	TGTGCCAGCAGTTACTCGCGAGGGGGGGGCACTGAAGCTTTCTTT	CASSYSRGGGTEAFF
.	TRBD1	TRBV11-1	TRBJ2-2	TGTGCCAGCAGTCCGGACAGGGAGAACACCGGGGAGCTGTTTTTT	CASSPDRENTGELFF
many	.	TRBV20-1	TRBJ2-7	TGCAGTGCTAGAGACATTAGGACCCCTGCCTACGAGCAGTACTTC	CSARDIRTPAYEQYF
once	.	TRBV12-3/TRBV12-4	TRBJ1-1	TGTGCCAGCACCCGGGACCTCACGTTCACTGAAGCTTTCTTT	CASTRDLTFTEAFF
.	.	TRBV2	TRBJ1-2	TGTGCCAGCAGTGAAGCCTCCGGCCTTAACTATGGCTACACCTTC	CASSEASGLNYGYTF
.	.	TRBV5-6	TRBJ1-2	TGTGCCAGCAGCGCTCTTGACTATGGCTACACCTTC	CASSALDYGYTF
few	.	TRBV6-5	TRBJ1-2	TGTGCCAGCAGTGGAACAGCCGCATATAACTATGGCTACACCTTC	CASSGTAAYNYGYTF
few	.	TRBV10-3	TRBJ1-1	TGTGCCATCAGTGAGTCGAGTGTGGGCACTGAAGCTTTCTTT	CAISESSVGTEAFF
.	.	TRBV6-5	TRBJ1-1	TGTGCCAGCAGTTACGGCGGGACTGAAGCTTTCTTT	CASSYGGTEAFF
few	.	TRBV6-2/TRBV6-3	TRBJ1-2	TGTGCCAGCAGTTACCCCCGGACGGATTATGGCTACACCTTC	CASSYPRTDYGYTF
few	.	TRBV3-1	TRBJ1-5	TGTGCCAGCAGCCCACACTCTTCCCTTAATCAGCCCCAGCATTTT	CASSPHSSLNQPQHF
.	TRBD1	TRBV4-3	TRBJ2-2	TGCGCCAGCAGCCAGTTCGTTCCCGGGACAGGGGAGGGTTCCGGGGAGCTGTTTTTT	CASSQFVPGTGEGSGELFF
many	TRBD1	TRBV7-8	TRBJ2-7	TGTGCCAGCAGCATGACAGGGTTATCCTACGAGCAGTACTTC	CASSMTGLSYEQYF
.	TRBD1	TRBV29-1	TRBJ1-2	TGCAGCGTTTTGGGTTCTGTGACAGGGGTCCCTAACTATGGCTACACCTTC	CSVLGSVTGVPNYGYTF
.	TRBD1	TRBV20-1	TRBJ1-1	TGCAGTGCTAGAGAACACAGGGGGATTTGGATAAACACTGAAGCTTTCTTT	CSAREHRGIWINTEAFF
few	.	TRBV7-2	TRBJ2-1	TGTGCCAGCAGCTTAGGAGAGACAGACGACTACAATGAGCAGTTCTTC	CASSLGETDDYNEQFF
many	.	TRBV7-2	TRBJ1-5	TGTGCCAGCAGCTTAACAGGGTTTAGCAATCAGCCCCAGCATTTT	CASSLTGFSNQPQHF
.	TRBD2	TRBV28	TRBJ2-4	TGTGCCAGCAGTCCCGGGACTAGCGGAATAGCCAAAAACATTCAGTACTTC	CASSPGTSGIAKNIQYF
.	TRBD2	TRBV4-2	TRBJ2-5	TGTGCCAGCAGCCAAGGGACTAGCGGGGGGGCCGAGACCCAGTACTTC	CASSQGTSGGAETQYF
.	TRBD1	TRBV10-3	TRBJ2-7	TGTGCCATCAGTGATCCCGGGACAGCCTACGAGCAGTACTTC	CAISDPGTAYEQYF